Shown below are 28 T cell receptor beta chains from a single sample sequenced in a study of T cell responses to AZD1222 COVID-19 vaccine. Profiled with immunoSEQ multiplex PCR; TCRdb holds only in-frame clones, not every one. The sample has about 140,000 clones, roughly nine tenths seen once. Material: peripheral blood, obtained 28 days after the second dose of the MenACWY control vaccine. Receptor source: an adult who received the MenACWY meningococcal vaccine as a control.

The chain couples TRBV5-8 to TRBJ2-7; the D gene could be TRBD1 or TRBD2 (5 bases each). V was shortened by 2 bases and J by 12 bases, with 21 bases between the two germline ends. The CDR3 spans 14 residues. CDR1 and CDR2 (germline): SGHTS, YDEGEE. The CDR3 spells CASSFRQGKGTRYF. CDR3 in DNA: TGTGCCAGCAGCTTTCGGCAGGGTAAGGGGACGCGGTACTTC. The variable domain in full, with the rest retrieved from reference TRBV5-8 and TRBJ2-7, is EAGVTQSPTHLIKTRGQQATLRCSPISGHTSVYWYQQALGLGLQFLLWYDEGEERNRGNFPPRFSGRQFPNYSSELNVNALELEDSALYLCASSFRQGKGTRYFGPGTRLTVT.

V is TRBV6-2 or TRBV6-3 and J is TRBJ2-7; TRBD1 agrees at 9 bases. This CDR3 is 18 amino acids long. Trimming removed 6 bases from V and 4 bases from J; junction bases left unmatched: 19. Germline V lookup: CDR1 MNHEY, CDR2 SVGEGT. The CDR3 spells CASSNNLRMGQGGYEQYF. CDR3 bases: TGTGCCAGCAGCAACAACTTGCGGATGGGACAGGGAGGTTACGAGCAGTACTTC.

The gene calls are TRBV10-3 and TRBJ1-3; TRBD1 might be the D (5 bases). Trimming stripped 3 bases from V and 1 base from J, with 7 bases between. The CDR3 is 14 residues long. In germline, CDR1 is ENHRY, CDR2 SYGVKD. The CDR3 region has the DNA TGTGCCATCAGTGAAGGGACGTCTGGAAACACCATATATTTT. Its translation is CAISEGTSGNTIYF.

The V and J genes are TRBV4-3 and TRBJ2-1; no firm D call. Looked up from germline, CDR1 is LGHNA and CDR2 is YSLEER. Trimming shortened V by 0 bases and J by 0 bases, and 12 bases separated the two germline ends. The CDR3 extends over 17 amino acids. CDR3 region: CASSQDVSPSSYNEQFF. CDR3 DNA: TGCGCCAGCAGCCAAGATGTCTCCCCGAGCTCCTACAATGAGCAGTTCTTC.

The CDR3 DNA reads TGTGCCAGCAGTGATGTAGCGGGAGGGCCGGATACGCAGTATTTT. Residues: CASSDVAGGPDTQYF. This rearrangement joins TRBV6-4 to TRBJ2-3; 11 positions match TRBD2. V lost 3 bases and J lost 6; bases outside the gene matches: 5. Germline CDR1 and CDR2: MRHNA and SNTAGT. This CDR3 spans 15 amino acids.

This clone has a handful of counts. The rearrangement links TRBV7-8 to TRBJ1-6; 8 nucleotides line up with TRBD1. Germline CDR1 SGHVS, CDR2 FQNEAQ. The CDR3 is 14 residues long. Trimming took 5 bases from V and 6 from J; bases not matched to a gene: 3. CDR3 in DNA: TGTGCCAGCAGCCCGACAGGGGTTAATTCACCCCTCCACTTT. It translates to CASSPTGVNSPLHF. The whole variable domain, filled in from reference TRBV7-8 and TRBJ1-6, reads GAGVSQSPRYKVAKRGQDVALRCDPISGHVSLFWYQQALGQGPEFLTYFQNEAQLDKSGLPSDRFFAERPEGSVSTLKIQRTQQEDSAVYLCASSPTGVNSPLHFGNGTRLTVT.

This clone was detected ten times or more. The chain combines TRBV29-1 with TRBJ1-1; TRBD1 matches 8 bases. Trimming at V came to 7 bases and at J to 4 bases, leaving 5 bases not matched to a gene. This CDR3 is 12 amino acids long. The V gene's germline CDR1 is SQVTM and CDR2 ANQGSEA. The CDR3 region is CSARTGSTEAFF. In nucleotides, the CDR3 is TGCAGCGCGCGGACAGGGTCCACTGAAGCTTTCTTT. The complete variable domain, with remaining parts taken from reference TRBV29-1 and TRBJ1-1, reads SAVISQKPSRDICQRGTSLTIQCQVDSQVTMMFWYRQQPGQSLTLIATANQGSEATYESGFVIDKFPISRPNLTFSTLTVSNMSPEDSSIYLCSARTGSTEAFFGQGTRLTVV.

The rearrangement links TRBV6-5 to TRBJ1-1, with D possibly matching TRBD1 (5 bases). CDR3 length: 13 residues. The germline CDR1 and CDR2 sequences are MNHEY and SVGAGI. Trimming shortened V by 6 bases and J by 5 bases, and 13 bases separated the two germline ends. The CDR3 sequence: CASRLTGGTEAFF. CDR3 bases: TGTGCCAGCAGGCTTACCGGGGGTACTGAAGCTTTCTTT.

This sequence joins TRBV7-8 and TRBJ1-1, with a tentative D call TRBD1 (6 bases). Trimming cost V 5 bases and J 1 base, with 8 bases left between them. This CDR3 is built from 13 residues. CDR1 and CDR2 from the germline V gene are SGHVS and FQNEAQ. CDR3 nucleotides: TGTGCCAGCAGCCAAGGGGGGAACACTGAAGCTTTCTTT. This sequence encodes CASSQGGNTEAFF. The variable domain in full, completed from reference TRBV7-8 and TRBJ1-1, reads GAGVSQSPRYKVAKRGQDVALRCDPISGHVSLFWYQQALGQGPEFLTYFQNEAQLDKSGLPSDRFFAERPEGSVSTLKIQRTQQEDSAVYLCASSQGGNTEAFFGQGTRLTVV.

The CDR3 DNA is TGCGCCAGCAGCTTAGAAAACCCTTACTCCTACAATGAGCAGTTCTTC. The encoded protein is CASSLENPYSYNEQFF. The J gene is TRBJ2-1, the V gene TRBV5-1, with D unclear. The CDR3 sequence is 16 residues long. Germline CDR1 is SGHRS and CDR2 is YFSETQ. Trimming removed 2 bases from V and 0 bases from J, with 12 bases in between.

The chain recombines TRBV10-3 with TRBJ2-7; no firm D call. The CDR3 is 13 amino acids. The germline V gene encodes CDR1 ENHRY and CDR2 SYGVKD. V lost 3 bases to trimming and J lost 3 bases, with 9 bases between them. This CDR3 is CAISEGGRYEQYF. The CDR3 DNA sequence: TGTGCCATCAGTGAAGGTGGCCGCTACGAGCAGTACTTC.

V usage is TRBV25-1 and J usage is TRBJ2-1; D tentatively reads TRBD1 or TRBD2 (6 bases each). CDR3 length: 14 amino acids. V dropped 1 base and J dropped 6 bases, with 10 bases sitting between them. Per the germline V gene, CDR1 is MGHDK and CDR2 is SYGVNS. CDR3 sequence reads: CASSELTGANEQFF. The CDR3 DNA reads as TGTGCCAGCAGTGAATTAACGGGGGCCAATGAGCAGTTCTTC.

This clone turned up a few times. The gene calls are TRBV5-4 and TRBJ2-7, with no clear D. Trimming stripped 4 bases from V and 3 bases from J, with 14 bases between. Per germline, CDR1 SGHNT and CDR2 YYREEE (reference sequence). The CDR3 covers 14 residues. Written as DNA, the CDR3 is TGTGCCAGCAGCGTCGGTCGGCAAGTCTACGAGCAGTACTTC. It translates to CASSVGRQVYEQYF. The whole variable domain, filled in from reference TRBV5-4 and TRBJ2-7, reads ETGVTQSPTHLIKTRGQQVTLRCSSQSGHNTVSWYQQALGQGPQFIFQYYREEENGRGNFPPRFSGLQFPNYSSELNVNALELDDSALYLCASSVGRQVYEQYFGPGTRLTVT.

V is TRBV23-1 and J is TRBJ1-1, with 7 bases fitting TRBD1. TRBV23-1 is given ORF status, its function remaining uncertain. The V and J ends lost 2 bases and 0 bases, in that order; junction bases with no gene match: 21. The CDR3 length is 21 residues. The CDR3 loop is CASSQRGTATTPTTMNTEAFF. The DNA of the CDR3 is TGCGCCAGCAGTCAACGGGGGACAGCTACAACCCCCACAACTATGAACACTGAAGCTTTCTTT.

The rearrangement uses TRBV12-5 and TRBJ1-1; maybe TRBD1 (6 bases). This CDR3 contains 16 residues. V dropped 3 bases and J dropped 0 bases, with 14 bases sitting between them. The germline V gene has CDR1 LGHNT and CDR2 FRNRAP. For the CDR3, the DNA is TGTGCTAGTGGTTTACAACAGGGCTACATGAACACTGAAGCTTTCTTT. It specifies CASGLQQGYMNTEAFF.

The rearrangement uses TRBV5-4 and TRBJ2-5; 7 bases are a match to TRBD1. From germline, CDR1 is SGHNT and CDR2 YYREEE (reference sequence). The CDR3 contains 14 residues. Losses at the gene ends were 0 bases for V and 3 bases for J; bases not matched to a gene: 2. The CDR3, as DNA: TGTGCCAGCAGCTTGGCCGGGACAGAAGAGACCCAGTACTTC. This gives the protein CASSLAGTEETQYF.

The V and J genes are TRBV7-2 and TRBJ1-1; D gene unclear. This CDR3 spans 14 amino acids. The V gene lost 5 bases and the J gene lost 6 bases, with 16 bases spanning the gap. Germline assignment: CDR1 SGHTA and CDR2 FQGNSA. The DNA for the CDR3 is TGTGCCAGCAGCCCGAGCGGGTCAGCGGCTGAAGCTTTCTTT. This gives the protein CASSPSGSAAEAFF.

The CDR3 sequence: CASSIRGYQPQHF. The CDR3 nucleotides read TGTGCCAGTAGTATTCGGGGTTATCAGCCCCAGCATTTT. The chain joins TRBV19 to TRBJ1-5; D is unresolved. V lost 3 bases, J lost 5 bases, and 8 bases lay in between. Germline V CDR1 and CDR2: LNHDA, SQIVND (reference sequence). This CDR3 contains 13 residues.

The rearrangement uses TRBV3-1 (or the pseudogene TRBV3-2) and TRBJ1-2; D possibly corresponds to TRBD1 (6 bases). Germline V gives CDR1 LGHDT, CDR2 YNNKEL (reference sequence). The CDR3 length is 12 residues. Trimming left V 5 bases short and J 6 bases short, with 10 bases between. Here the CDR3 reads CASSLDRNGYTF. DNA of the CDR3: TGTGCCAGCAGCTTAGACAGGAATGGCTACACCTTC.

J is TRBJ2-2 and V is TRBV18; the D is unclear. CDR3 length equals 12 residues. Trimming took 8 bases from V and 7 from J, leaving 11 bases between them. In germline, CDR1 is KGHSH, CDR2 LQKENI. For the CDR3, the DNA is TGTGCCAGCCTCCCATTGGTCGGGGAGCTGTTTTTT. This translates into CASLPLVGELFF.

The CDR3 protein is CASSLVVGGPHEQFF. CDR3 nucleotides: TGTGCCAGCAGCTTAGTGGTGGGGGGGCCCCATGAGCAGTTCTTC. The V and J genes are TRBV7-8 and TRBJ2-1, with D perhaps matching TRBD2 (7 bases). The CDR3 covers 15 residues. V lost 1 base, J lost 8 bases, and 15 bases lay in between. From germline, CDR1 is SGHVS and CDR2 FQNEAQ.

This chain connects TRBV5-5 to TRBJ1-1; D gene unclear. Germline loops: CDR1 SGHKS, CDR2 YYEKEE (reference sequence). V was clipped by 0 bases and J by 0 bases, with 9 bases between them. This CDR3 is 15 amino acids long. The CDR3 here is CASSLEAGVNTEAFF. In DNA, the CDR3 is TGTGCCAGCAGCTTGGAGGCAGGAGTGAACACTGAAGCTTTCTTT.

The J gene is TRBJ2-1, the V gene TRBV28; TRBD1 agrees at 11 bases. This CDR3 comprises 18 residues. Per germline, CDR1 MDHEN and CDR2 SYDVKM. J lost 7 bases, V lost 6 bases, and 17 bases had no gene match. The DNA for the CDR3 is TGTGCCAGCAGCCTCATAGCACCGGGACAGGGGGTAAAGAATGAGCAGTTCTTC. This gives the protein CASSLIAPGQGVKNEQFF.

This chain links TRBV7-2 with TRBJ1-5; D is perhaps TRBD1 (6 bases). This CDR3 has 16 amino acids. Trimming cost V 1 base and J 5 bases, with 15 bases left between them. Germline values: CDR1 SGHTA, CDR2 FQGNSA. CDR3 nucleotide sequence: TGTGCCAGCAGCTTAGTTTCGGGGGGGGCGGATCAGCCCCAGCATTTT. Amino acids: CASSLVSGGADQPQHF.

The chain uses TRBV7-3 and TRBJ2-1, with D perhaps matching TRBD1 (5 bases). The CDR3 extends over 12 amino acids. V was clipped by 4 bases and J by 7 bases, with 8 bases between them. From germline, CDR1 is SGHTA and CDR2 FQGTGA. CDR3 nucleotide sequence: TGTGCCAGCAGCTCCCAGGGAAATGAGCAGTTCTTC. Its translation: CASSSQGNEQFF.

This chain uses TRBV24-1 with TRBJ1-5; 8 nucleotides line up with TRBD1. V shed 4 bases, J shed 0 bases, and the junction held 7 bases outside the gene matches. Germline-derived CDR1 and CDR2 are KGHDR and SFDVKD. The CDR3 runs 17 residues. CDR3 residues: CATSDPGQGGSNQPQHF. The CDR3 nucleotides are TGTGCCACCAGTGACCCCGGACAGGGTGGTAGCAATCAGCCCCAGCATTTT.

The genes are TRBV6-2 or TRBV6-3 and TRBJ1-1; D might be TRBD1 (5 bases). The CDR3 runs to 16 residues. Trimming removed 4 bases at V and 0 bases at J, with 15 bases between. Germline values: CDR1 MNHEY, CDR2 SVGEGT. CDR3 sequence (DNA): TGTGCCAGCAGTTCCCGGGGGGGGGTCATGAACACTGAAGCTTTCTTT. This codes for CASSSRGGVMNTEAFF.

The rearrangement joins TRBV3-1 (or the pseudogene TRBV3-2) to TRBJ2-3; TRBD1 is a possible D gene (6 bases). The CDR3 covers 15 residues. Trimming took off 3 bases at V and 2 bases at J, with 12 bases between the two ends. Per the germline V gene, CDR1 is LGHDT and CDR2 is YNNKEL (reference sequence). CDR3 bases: TGTGCCAGCAGCCAGACGGGACAAGACACAGATACGCAGTATTTT. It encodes CASSQTGQDTDTQYF.